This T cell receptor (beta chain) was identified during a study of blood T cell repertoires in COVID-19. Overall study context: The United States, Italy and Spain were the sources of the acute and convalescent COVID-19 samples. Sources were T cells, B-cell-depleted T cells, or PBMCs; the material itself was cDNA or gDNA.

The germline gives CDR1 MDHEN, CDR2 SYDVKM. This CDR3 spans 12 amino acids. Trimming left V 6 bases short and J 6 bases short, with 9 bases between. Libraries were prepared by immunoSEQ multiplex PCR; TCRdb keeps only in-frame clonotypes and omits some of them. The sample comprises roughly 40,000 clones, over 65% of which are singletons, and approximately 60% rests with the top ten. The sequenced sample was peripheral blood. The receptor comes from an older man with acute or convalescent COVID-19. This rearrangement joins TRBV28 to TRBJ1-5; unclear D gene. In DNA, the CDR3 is TGTGCCAGCAGAACCGGAGGTCAGCCCCAGCATTTT. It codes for CASRTGGQPQHF.